Included here is one TCR beta chain sequence, with context. The antigen remains unidentified. Repertoires were generated with immunoSEQ multiplex PCR, while TCRdb's copy carries only in-frame clones and drops some. The sample lists roughly 300,000 clones; around 90% were seen once. V shed 1 base and J shed 3 bases, with 9 bases lying between them. The germline V gene encodes CDR1 SEHNR and CDR2 FQNEAQ (reference sequence). CDR3 length: 14 residues. These data belong to a study of Ad26.COV2.S vaccination and SARS-CoV-2 variants. Study-wide background: The authors gave Ad26.COV2.S intramuscularly, either once or twice 56 days apart. Study-wide results and limits: Reports say spike-specific CD8+ and CD4+ T cell responses covered substantial breadth after vaccination. Vaccine recipients had higher spike-specific TCR breadth than placebo recipients.

Treatment meaning: approximately 18 received Ad26.COV2.S at low or high dose, single or two shots; 5 received placebo; per-sample allocation not given. It was on day 63 after the first vaccine or placebo injection that samples were taken. The clonotype was recovered from a person aged 18 to 59 who received the Ad26.COV2.S COVID-19 vaccine or a placebo. This material consisted of peripheral blood, taken in a trial of Ad26.COV2.S vaccine versus placebo. This chain uses TRBV7-9 with TRBJ1-2; D unresolved. The CDR3 region has the DNA TGTGCCAGCAGCTTAGAGTATCAGGACTATGGCTACACCTTC. Protein: CASSLEYQDYGYTF.